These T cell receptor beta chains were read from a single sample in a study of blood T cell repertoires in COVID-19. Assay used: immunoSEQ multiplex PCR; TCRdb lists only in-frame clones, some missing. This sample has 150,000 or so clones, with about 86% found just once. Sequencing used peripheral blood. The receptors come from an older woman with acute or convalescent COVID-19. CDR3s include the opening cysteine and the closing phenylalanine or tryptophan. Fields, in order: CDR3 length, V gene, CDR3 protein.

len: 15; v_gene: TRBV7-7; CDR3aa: CASSPRGGNTGELFF
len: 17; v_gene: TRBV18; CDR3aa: CASSDSRDRGLTGELFF
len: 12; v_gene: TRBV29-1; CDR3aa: CSVGFGDTEAFF
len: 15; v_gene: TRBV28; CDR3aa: CASSTGTRDYNEQFF
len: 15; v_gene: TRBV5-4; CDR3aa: CAGSPGTGTYNEQFF
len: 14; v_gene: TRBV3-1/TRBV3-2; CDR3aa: CASSQVSLTGELFF
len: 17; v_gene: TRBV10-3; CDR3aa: CAISDPTGGAYNEKLFF
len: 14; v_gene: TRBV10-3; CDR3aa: CAISESNGPGELFF
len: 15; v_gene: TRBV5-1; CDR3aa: CASSPRGGASQPQHF
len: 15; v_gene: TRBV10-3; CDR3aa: CAISSGRLSGNTIYF
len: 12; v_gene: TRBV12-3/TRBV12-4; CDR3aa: CASSLVGGPQHF
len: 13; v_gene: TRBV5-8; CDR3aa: CASSSRAMGTQYF
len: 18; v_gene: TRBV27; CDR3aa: CASSLYGHIAEGNYGYTF
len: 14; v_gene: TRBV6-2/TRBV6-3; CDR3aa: CASSYIPGQYGYTF
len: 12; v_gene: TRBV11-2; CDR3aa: CASYWTGVGYTF
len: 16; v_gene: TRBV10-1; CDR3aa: CASSDIAGGPRNEQFF
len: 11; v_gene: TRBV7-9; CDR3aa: CASSLIEGEYF
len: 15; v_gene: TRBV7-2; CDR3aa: CASSFDRGRNEKLFF
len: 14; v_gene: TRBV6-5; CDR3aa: CASQTGRIRETQYF
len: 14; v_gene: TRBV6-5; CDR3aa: CASSPGTGIYGYTF
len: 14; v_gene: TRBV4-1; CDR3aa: CASSQDSGLYGYTF
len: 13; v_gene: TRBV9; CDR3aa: CASSVTDWAEAFF
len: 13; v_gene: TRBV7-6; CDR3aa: CASSSHRVETQYF
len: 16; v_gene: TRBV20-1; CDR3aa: CSASFWGRSRNQPQHF
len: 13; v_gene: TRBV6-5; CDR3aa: CASSPTGTYEQYF
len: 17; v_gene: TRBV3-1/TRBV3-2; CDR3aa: CASSRPYSGAHQETQYF
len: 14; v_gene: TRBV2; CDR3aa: CASSGGRAVDEQYF
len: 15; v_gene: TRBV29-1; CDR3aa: CSVEADGTSTDTQYF
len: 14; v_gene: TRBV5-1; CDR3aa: CASSDTRGSETQYF
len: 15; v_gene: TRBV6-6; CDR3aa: CASIPGQGLGDGYTF
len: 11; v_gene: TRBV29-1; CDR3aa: CSVDTEYEQYF
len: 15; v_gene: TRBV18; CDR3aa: CASSALAVENNEQFF
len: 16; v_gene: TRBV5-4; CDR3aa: CASSRRGPSGGRAQYF
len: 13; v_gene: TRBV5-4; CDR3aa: CASSGQRNTEAFF
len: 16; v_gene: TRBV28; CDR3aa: CASSFSMLGSSYEQYF
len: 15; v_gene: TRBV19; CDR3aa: CASRTSSGPYNEQFF
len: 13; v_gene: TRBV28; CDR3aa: CASSLDSSYEQYF
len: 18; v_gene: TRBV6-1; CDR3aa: CASSESGTSGRIGYEQYF
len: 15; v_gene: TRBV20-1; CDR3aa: CSASGTGTGNYEQYF
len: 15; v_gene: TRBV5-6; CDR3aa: CASSLLKWGASPLHF
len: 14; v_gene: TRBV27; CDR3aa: CASSSTPGSAGYTF
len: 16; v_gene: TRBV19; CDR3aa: CASSEGGRLFYNEQFF
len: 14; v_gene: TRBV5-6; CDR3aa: CASSLGLSYNEQFF
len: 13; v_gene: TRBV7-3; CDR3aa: CASSSGQYNEQFF
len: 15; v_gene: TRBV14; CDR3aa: CASSWTSGASYEQYF
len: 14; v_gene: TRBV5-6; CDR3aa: CASSVDRLDQPQHF
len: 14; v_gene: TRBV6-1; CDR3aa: CASSEARQAAGYTF
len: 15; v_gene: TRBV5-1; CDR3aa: CASSLTAATPNEQYF
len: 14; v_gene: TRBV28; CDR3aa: CASIEGPLGTEAFF
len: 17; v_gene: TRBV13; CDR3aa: CASSLEGSGASSYEQYF
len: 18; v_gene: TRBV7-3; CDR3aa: CASSLSAGEESRYNEQFF
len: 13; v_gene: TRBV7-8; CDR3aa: CALPAGSYNEQFF
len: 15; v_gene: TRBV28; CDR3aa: CASSLYLDRNQPQHF
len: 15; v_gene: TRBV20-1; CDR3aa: CSASPPGLAGAEQFF